This T cell receptor (beta chain) emerged from a study of T cells after yellow fever vaccination. TCRdb reprocessed the 5' RACE reads via MiXCR and lists one record per CDR3 protein. Counted here are approximately 450,000 distinct CDR3 sequences, about 19% occurring once; the ten biggest clones make up about 18%. Germline V gene data show CDR1 as LGHNA and CDR2 as YSLEER. The V segment lost 5 bases and the J segment 2 bases; nucleotides outside the gene matches: 8. The CDR3 length is 15 residues. Sequences were derived from PBMCs, sampled before the yellow fever booster vaccination. The sequence was collected from a man aged 18 to 30 who received the YFV17D yellow fever vaccine. This chain joins TRBV4-3 and TRBJ2-5, with 7 bases identical to TRBD2. The CDR3 nucleotides read TGCGCCAGCAGCGGACGCCTTAGCGGGCAAGAGACCCAGTACTTC. It yields the protein CASSGRLSGQETQYF.